These 27 T cell receptor beta chains were all obtained from the same sample, sequenced in a study of T cells in Graves' hyperthyroidism and ophthalmopathy. Researchers amplified the TCR beta CDR3 regions from RNA transcripts. The HTBI primer set drove a first-round RT-PCR of the TCR CDR3. TCRdb analysed the multiplex PCR reads with MiXCR anew, one entry per CDR3 protein. The table records roughly 400,000 distinct CDR3 sequences, roughly 25% of them present only once. The specimen sequenced was blood. The receptors originated from a man aged 50-59 years with Graves' hyperthyroidism.

As regards this clonotype: This clone may be a read error of a much larger clone one base away. The chain recombines TRBV11-2 with TRBJ1-1; TRBD1 is a possible D gene (5 bases). The CDR3 totals 16 residues. V was trimmed by 4 bases and J by 4 bases, leaving 19 bases between them. CDR1 is SGHAT and CDR2 is FQNNGV in the germline V gene. CDR3 loop: CASSSSPPGLGTEAFF. In nucleotides, the CDR3 is TGTGCCAGCAGCTCCTCCCCCCCAGGGCTCGGCACTGAAGCTTTCTTT. The whole variable domain, remainder taken from reference TRBV11-2 and TRBJ1-1, is EAGVAQSPRYKIIEKRQSVAFWCNPISGHATLYWYQQILGQGPKLLIQFQNNGVVDDSQLPKDRFSAERLKGVDSTLKIQPAKLEDSAVYLCASSSSPPGLGTEAFFGQGTRLTVV.

This clonotype was detected only once. Possible read error: a much larger clone is one base away. The CDR3 spells CAGSRGQVSTDTQYF. The CDR3 nucleotides are TGTGCCGGCAGTCGTGGACAGGTTAGCACAGATACGCAGTATTTT. The chain recombines TRBV27 with TRBJ2-3; 7 positions match TRBD1. Germline V lookup: CDR1 MNHEY, CDR2 SMNVEV (reference sequence). The CDR3 totals 15 residues.

This CDR3 is CSVVGGSGANVLTF. The CDR3 region has the DNA TGCAGCGTTGTCGGGGGGTCTGGGGCCAACGTCCTGACTTTC. The chain combines TRBV29-1 with TRBJ2-6, with 7 bases aligning to TRBD2. The V gene's germline CDR1 is SQVTM and CDR2 ANQGSEA. The V gene end was trimmed by 4 bases and the J gene end by 1 base; junction bases not matched to a gene: 1. This CDR3 is 14 amino acids long.

This clonotype appeared a few times. The chain links TRBV20-1 to TRBJ1-5, with TRBD1 matching over 8 bases. With V trimmed by 5 bases and J by 2 bases, 5 bases remained unmatched. CDR1 is DFQATT, CDR2 SNEGSKA, per germline (reference sequence). This CDR3 region has 14 residues. CDR3 bases: TGCAGTGCTCGGACAGGGAGCGGCAATCAGCCCCAGCATTTT. Its protein is CSARTGSGNQPQHF.

The chain is built from TRBV2 and TRBJ2-5; D not resolved. CDR1 is SNHLY and CDR2 is FYNNEI in the germline V gene. The CDR3 length is 14 residues. V was pared by 7 bases and J by 2 bases, with 14 bases between. The CDR3 DNA reads as TGTGCCAGCAAGTTCTTAAGGGCTCAAGAGACCCAGTACTTC. Protein product: CASKFLRAQETQYF.

This clonotype has a count of ten or more. DNA for the CDR3: TGCAGTGCTAGGGGACTAGCCTACAATGAGCAGTTCTTC. This sequence encodes CSARGLAYNEQFF. The V call is TRBV20-1, the J call TRBJ2-1; 8 positions match TRBD2. Losses at the gene ends were 3 bases for V and 2 bases for J; bases not matched to a gene: 0. This CDR3 contains 13 residues. Germline V gene lookup returns CDR1 DFQATT and CDR2 SNEGSKA (reference sequence).

This clonotype was found many times. V is TRBV10-2 and J is TRBJ2-5; the match to TRBD2 covers 11 bases. J lost 6 bases, V lost 0 bases, and 6 bases had no gene match. Germline CDR1 is WSHSY and CDR2 is SAAADI. This CDR3 is built from 16 residues. CDR3 sequence reads: CASSESTASGRKTQYF. The CDR3, as DNA: TGCGCCAGCAGTGAGTCGACCGCTAGCGGGAGGAAGACCCAGTACTTC.

The chain carries TRBV10-3 and TRBJ2-7; D not certain. The CDR3 is 13 amino acids. V was clipped by 6 bases and J by 1 base, with 10 bases between them. Looked up from germline, CDR1 is ENHRY and CDR2 is SYGVKD. CDR3 sequence reads: CAISLDGSYEQYF. CDR3 in DNA: TGTGCCATCAGCCTTGACGGTTCCTACGAGCAGTACTTC.

A few counts support this clonotype. The chain carries TRBV27 and TRBJ1-2; TRBD1 matches at 7 bases. The germline CDR1 and CDR2 sequences are MNHEY and SMNVEV (reference sequence). The CDR3 has 15 amino acids. The trim removed 3 bases at V and 4 bases at J, leaving 8 bases unmatched. In nucleotides, the CDR3 is TGTGCCAGCAGTTTCACAGGGGTCGAGGGCTATGGCTACACCTTC. Translating it yields CASSFTGVEGYGYTF.

V is TRBV2 and J is TRBJ1-5; D is unclear. The germline gives CDR1 SNHLY, CDR2 FYNNEI. This CDR3 is 13 amino acids long. V dropped 4 bases and J dropped 6 bases, with 10 bases sitting between them. As DNA, the CDR3 is TGTGCCAGCAGTGGGAGGGAGGGTCAGCCCCAGCATTTT. Amino acid sequence: CASSGREGQPQHF. Full variable domain (rest looked up from reference TRBV2 and TRBJ1-5): EPEVTQTPSHQVTQMGQEVILRCVPISNHLYFYWYRQILGQKVEFLVSFYNNEISEKSEIFDDQFSVERPDGSNFTLKIRSTKLEDSAMYFCASSGREGQPQHFGDGTRLSIL.

The V call is TRBV11-3, the J call TRBJ1-1; 7 bases map to TRBD1. Germline V lookup: CDR1 SGHNT, CDR2 YENEEA. The CDR3 runs 14 residues. V shed 6 bases, J shed 2 bases, and the junction held 6 bases outside the gene matches. In DNA form, the CDR3 reads TGTGCCAGCAGGTACAGGGGCCCAAACACTGAAGCTTTCTTT. Encoded protein: CASRYRGPNTEAFF.

This clonotype appeared a few times. The chain links TRBV6-1 to TRBJ1-5, with unresolved D. Trimming cost V 8 bases and J 4 bases, with 12 bases left between them. CDR1 is MNHNS, CDR2 SASEGT, per germline. The CDR3 is made up of 13 amino acids. The CDR3 DNA follows: TGTGCCAGCGGCCAGAGCATGAATCAGCCCCAGCATTTT. This codes for CASGQSMNQPQHF.

V gene TRBV20-1 combines with J gene TRBJ2-1; D gene unclear. The V gene lost 7 bases and the J gene lost 7 bases, with 11 bases spanning the gap. Germline V gives CDR1 DFQATT, CDR2 SNEGSKA (reference sequence). The CDR3 has 11 residues. The CDR3 nucleotides are TGCAGTGGGGGTAGGACGAATGAGCAGTTCTTC. Translating it yields CSGGRTNEQFF.

The gene calls are TRBV13 and TRBJ2-3; 15 bases match TRBD2. Trimming took 1 base from V and 2 from J; bases not matched to a gene: 4. The germline V gene encodes CDR1 PRHDT and CDR2 FYEKMQ (reference sequence). This CDR3 contains 18 residues. In DNA, the CDR3 is TGTGCCAGCAGCTTAGAGGGACTAGCGGGAGGAATCACAGATACGCAGTATTTT. Translating it yields CASSLEGLAGGITDTQYF.

There are a few counts of this clonotype. This chain links TRBV18 with TRBJ2-1; D ambiguous. Trimming cost V 3 bases and J 5 bases, with 8 bases left between them. Germline CDR1 is KGHSH and CDR2 is LQKENI. The CDR3 loop spans 13 amino acids. DNA for the CDR3: TGTGCCAGCTCACCTAATCTAAACAATGAGCAGTTCTTC. The encoded protein is CASSPNLNNEQFF.

This chain joins TRBV14 and TRBJ2-7, with D possibly being TRBD1 (5 bases). The CDR3 covers 14 residues. From germline, CDR1 is SGHDN and CDR2 FVKESK. V lost 3 bases and J lost 2, with 11 bases in between. CDR3 protein: CASSHTGIPYEQYF. Here the CDR3 DNA reads TGTGCCAGCAGCCACACAGGAATCCCCTACGAGCAGTACTTC. Based on the CDR3 plus reference TRBV14 and TRBJ2-7, the full variable domain is EAGVTQFPSHSVIEKGQTVTLRCDPISGHDNLYWYRRVMGKEIKFLLHFVKESKQDESGMPNNRFLAERTGGTYSTLKVQPAELEDSGVYFCASSHTGIPYEQYFGPGTRLTVT.

This clonotype was counted many times. The chain has TRBV28 and TRBJ1-1; D not certain. Germline V CDR1 and CDR2: MDHEN, SYDVKM. The CDR3 totals 13 residues. V was pared by 5 bases and J by 10 bases, with 17 bases between. The chain's CDR3 is CASSPGLGWIAFF. The DNA of the CDR3 is TGTGCCAGCAGTCCCGGTTTGGGGTGGATAGCTTTCTTT.

The CDR3: CASSLGGTGQETQYF. CDR3 sequence (DNA): TGTGCCAGCAGCTTAGGGGGGACAGGTCAAGAGACCCAGTACTTC. The chain is built from TRBV11-3 and TRBJ2-5; 8 positions agree with TRBD1. The CDR3 covers 15 residues. Germline trimming cut 1 base from V and 2 bases from J; bases unmatched to any gene: 3. The germline V gene has CDR1 SGHNT and CDR2 YENEEA.

In this sample, this clonotype turned up a few times. The J gene is TRBJ2-5, the V gene TRBV28, with D unclear. Trimming shortened V by 6 bases and J by 5 bases, and 7 bases separated the two germline ends. Germline V gene data show CDR1 as MDHEN and CDR2 as SYDVKM. This CDR3 has 11 residues. The CDR3 region is CASSPHETQYF. The CDR3 DNA sequence: TGTGCCAGCAGCCCTCACGAGACCCAGTACTTC.

This rearrangement joins TRBV5-1 to TRBJ2-3; TRBD1 might be the D (6 bases). The CDR3 runs to 12 residues. The V gene's germline CDR1 is SGHRS and CDR2 YFSETQ. V shed 6 bases and J shed 2 bases, with 7 bases lying between them. CDR3 coding DNA: TGCGCCAGCATGGGGGCCACAGATACGCAGTATTTT. It translates to CASMGATDTQYF.

This chain uses TRBV28 with TRBJ1-5; D is unclear. Germline CDR1 is MDHEN and CDR2 is SYDVKM. V dropped 2 bases and J dropped 1 base, with 9 bases sitting between them. The CDR3 sequence is 15 residues long. In DNA form, the CDR3 reads TGTGCCAGCAGTTTAAGCACCCTAAGCAATCAGCCCCAGCATTTT. Protein: CASSLSTLSNQPQHF.

This clonotype occurred many times. This chain uses TRBV2 with TRBJ1-2, with D possibly matching TRBD1 (5 bases). The CDR3 is 13 residues long. The V end was cut by 6 bases, the J end by 0 bases, with 8 bases between. CDR1 and CDR2 (germline): SNHLY, FYNNEI. The CDR3 sequence is CASRGEANYGYTF. The CDR3 DNA reads TGTGCCAGCAGAGGGGAAGCTAACTATGGCTACACCTTC.

This clonotype came up a few times. J is TRBJ2-2 and V is TRBV6-1, with a possible D match to TRBD1 (6 bases). This CDR3 spans 16 amino acids. Germline CDR1 MNHNS, CDR2 SASEGT. Trimming left V 2 bases short and J 1 base short, with 11 bases between. The CDR3 bases are TGTGCCAGCAGTGAAAGGGCAGGGGAGAACACCGGGGAGCTGTTTTTT. Residues: CASSERAGENTGELFF.

Turning to this clonotype: Given a much more abundant clone one base away, this may be a read error. J is TRBJ2-5 and V is TRBV3-1; the match to TRBD2 covers 11 bases. The length of the CDR3 is 18 residues. J lost 5 bases, V lost 0 bases, and 11 bases had no gene match. The germline CDR1 and CDR2 sequences are LGHDT and YNNKEL (reference sequence). The CDR3 DNA follows: TGTGCCAGCAGCCAAGATTGGACTAGCGGGTCTCTCCCGGAGACCCAGTACTTC. It yields the protein CASSQDWTSGSLPETQYF.

This rearrangement joins TRBV7-9 to TRBJ2-7, with 8 bases lining up with TRBD1. The CDR3 is 14 residues long. J lost 7 bases, V lost 0 bases, and 5 bases had no gene match. The germline V gene has CDR1 SEHNR and CDR2 FQNEAQ (reference sequence). CDR3 loop: CASSLAQGAWEQYF. The CDR3 coding sequence is TGTGCCAGCAGCTTAGCTCAGGGGGCCTGGGAGCAGTACTTC.

V is TRBV5-4 and J is TRBJ2-3, with 7 positions matching TRBD2. V lost 4 bases, J lost 5 bases, and 13 bases stayed unmatched. CDR3 length: 16 residues. In germline, CDR1 is SGHNT, CDR2 YYREEE (reference sequence). CDR3 nucleotide sequence: TGTGCCAGCAGCCCGGGAGCGGGGACGCGGGGAGATACGCAGTATTTT. This translates into CASSPGAGTRGDTQYF.

This clonotype was observed at least ten times. The rearrangement uses TRBV12-3 or TRBV12-4 and TRBJ1-2, with D tentatively TRBD1 (6 bases). This CDR3 spans 13 amino acids. Deletions cut 7 bases from V and 4 bases from J, with 13 bases between. This CDR3 is CASTRGGSYGYTF. The CDR3 coding sequence is TGTGCCAGCACCAGGGGCGGGAGCTATGGCTACACCTTC.